The text below deals with one TCR beta chain. Its antigen remains undetermined. Qualities for individual bases were not recorded, and no much larger clone is one base off. Peripheral blood CD8+ and CD4+ T cells from healthy donors, Susac syndrome patients and multiple sclerosis patients were profiled using high-throughput TCR beta sequencing. The Susac syndrome patients fulfilled recently defined diagnostic criteria for either definite or probable disease. CD8+ TEMRA cells were enriched by FACS, while bulk CD8+ and CD4+ T cells were purified by magnetic negative isolation. Blood was collected in EDTA tubes and processed within 24 hours, with PBMCs isolated through density gradient centrifugation. PBMCs intended for TCR sequencing were frozen in liquid nitrogen and were later thawed in a 37 degrees C water bath. Purity of sorted or isolated CD4+, CD8+ and CD8+ TEMRA cells was at least 90%. This record comes from a study of CD8 T cells in Susac syndrome (dated by TCRdb to 2018 to 2020). With respect to the entire study: Of the Susac syndrome patients who were sequenced, eight or nine were in clinical remission while about six had clinically active disease. At blood withdrawal, Susac syndrome patients were therapy-naive, treated with corticosteroids (with IVIg additionally given to some), or treated with IVIg alone. Clonality of the CD8+ T cell repertoire was compared between eleven to twelve healthy donors, around 14 Susac syndrome patients and around 15 multiple sclerosis patients. Repertoire sequencing was used to test whether CD8+ T cell activation and differentiation in Susac syndrome was antigen driven.

RNA was extracted with the RNeasy kit and about 0.45 to 1 ug was reverse transcribed using random hexamers. The immunoSEQ multiplex PCR assay, covering 54 Vbeta and 13 Jbeta segments, was used to amplify TCR beta CDR3 regions. PCR amplification bias was corrected using a synthetic template baseline for primer optimization and computational correction. In the source study's methods: Reads were assigned to V, D and J genes according to IMGT and analyzed in immunoSEQ Analyzer, with only productive sequences retained. Clonality was calculated as one minus the Shannon entropy normalized by log2 of the number of productive unique sequences. For each patient and control, public and private clones were evaluated within the 100 most prevalent clones. A clone was defined as Susac-specific if it was absent from the healthy and MS cohorts, from 1052 published viral clones and from other ImmuneACCESS disease sequences. TCRdb redid the processing of the public reads, applying fastp at Q25 and MiXCR, and retained in-frame beta chains. Rows merge per CDR3 protein into single entries with the most common DNA and genes. Here the V and J calls rest on TCRdb's processing, not on the authors' analysis. Within this sample are more than 95,000 distinct CDR3 sequences, with approximately 96% of them counted one time only. About 0.2% of the sample is held by the ten biggest clonotypes.

Here is what the overall study found, with its caveats: In the total CD8+ and CD8+ TEMRA repertoires, around 17 and five Susac-specific public clones, respectively, were identified. The number of individuals in the TCR sequencing and HLA analysis was recognized as being relatively small. Clonal expansion was observed in Susac syndrome CD8+ repertoires, with the highest expansion in CD8+ TEMRA cells and greater expansion in clinically active than in remitting patients.

Deletion took 6 bases off V and 0 bases off J, with a span of 12 bases between the germline ends. CDR1 SGDLS and CDR2 YYNGEE were looked up in the germline V gene. The CDR3 holds 14 amino acids from the cysteine to the phenylalanine. Only the CDR3 portion is preserved as DNA: 42 bases, with reading frame beginning at the first base. Sequences were obtained from CD8+ T cells from PBMCs. The V and J segments used are TRBV9 and TRBJ1-2; the D gene cannot be named for sure. The sequence was obtained from a human donor with Susac syndrome. The nucleotide sequence is TGTGCCAGCACCATGGCGGGGACTAACTATGGCTACACCTTC. Its coded protein is CASTMAGTNYGYTF.